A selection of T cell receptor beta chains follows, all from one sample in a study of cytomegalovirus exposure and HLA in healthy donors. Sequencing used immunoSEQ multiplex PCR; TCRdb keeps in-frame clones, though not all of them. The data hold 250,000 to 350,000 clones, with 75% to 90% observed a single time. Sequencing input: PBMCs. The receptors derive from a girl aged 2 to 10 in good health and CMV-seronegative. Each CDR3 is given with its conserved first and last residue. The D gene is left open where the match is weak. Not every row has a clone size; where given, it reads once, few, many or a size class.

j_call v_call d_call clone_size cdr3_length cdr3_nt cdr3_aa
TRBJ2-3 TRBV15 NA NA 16 TGTGCCACCAGCAGAGCCCAACGCAGGGTGAAAGATACGCAGTATTTT CATSRAQRRVKDTQYF
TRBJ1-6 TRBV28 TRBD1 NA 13 TGTGCCAGCAGAGGGGACAGGGCTTCACCCCTCCACTTT CASRGDRASPLHF
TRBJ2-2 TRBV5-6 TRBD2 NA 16 TGTGCCAGCAGCTTGGTTAGCGGGGAGAACACCGGGGAGCTGTTTTTT CASSLVSGENTGELFF
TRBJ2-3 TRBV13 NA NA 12 TGTGCCAGCAGCTTAGGGTCTAGGTCGCAGTATTTT CASSLGSRSQYF
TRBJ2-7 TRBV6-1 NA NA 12 TGTGCCAGCGCTGCAACGGGCTACGAGCAGTACTTC CASAATGYEQYF
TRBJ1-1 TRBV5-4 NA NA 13 TGTGCCAGCAGCTTGGACAGGGACACTGAAGCTTTCTTT CASSLDRDTEAFF
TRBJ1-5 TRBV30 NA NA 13 TGTGCCTGGAGTGTCCGGAGCAATCAGCCCCAGCATTTT CAWSVRSNQPQHF
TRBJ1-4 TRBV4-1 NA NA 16 TGCGCCAGCAGCCAACTCGGGTTGCCGATTAATGAAAAACTGTTTTTT CASSQLGLPINEKLFF
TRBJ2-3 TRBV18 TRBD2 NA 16 TGTGCCAGCCCCAGAGAGCGGGGAACCGCCACAGATACGCAGTATTTT CASPRERGTATDTQYF
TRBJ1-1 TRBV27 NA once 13 TGTGCCAGCAGCCGCGGCACCGGGGATGAAGCTTTCTTT CASSRGTGDEAFF
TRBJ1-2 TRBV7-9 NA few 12 TGTTCCAGCAGCTTGGCGGGGGACGGCTACACCTTC CSSSLAGDGYTF
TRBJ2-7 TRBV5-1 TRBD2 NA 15 TGCGCCAGCAGAGCACTAGCGGGGGGATCCTACGAGCAGTACTTC CASRALAGGSYEQYF
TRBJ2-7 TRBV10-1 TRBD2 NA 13 TGCGCCAGCTCTAGCGGGAGCCCCTACGAGCAGTACTTC CASSSGSPYEQYF
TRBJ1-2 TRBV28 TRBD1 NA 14 TGTGCCAGCAGGGACAGGGGGCGCCTCCATGGCTACACCTTC CASRDRGRLHGYTF
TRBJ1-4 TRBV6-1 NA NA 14 TGTGCCAGCACCCTAGGGCCCCGGGGGGAAAAACTGTTTTTT CASTLGPRGEKLFF
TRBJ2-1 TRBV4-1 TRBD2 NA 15 TGCGCCAGCAGCCAAGTTGCGGGAGACTACAATGAGCAGTTCTTC CASSQVAGDYNEQFF
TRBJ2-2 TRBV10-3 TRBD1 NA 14 TGTGCCATCGGGGGACAGCTAAACACCGGGGAGCTGTTTTTT CAIGGQLNTGELFF
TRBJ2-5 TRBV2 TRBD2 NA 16 TGTGCCAGCACCGAACTAGCGGGGGGGGAATGGGAGACCCAGTACTTC CASTELAGGEWETQYF
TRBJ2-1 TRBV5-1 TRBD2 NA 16 TGCGCCAGCAGCCTGGACGGGACTAGCGGATACAATGAGCAGTTCTTC CASSLDGTSGYNEQFF
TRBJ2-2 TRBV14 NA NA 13 TGTGCCAGCAGCCAAGGCGGGACCGGGGAGCTGTTTTTT CASSQGGTGELFF
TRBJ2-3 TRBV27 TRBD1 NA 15 TGTGCCAGCAGACTGGGCAGGGGACAGCTCCATACGCAGTATTTT CASRLGRGQLHTQYF
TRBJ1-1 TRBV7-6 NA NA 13 TGTGCCAGCGCCTTTAAGTCGGGTACTGAAGCTTTCTTT CASAFKSGTEAFF
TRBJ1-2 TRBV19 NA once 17 TGTGCCAGTAGTCTTCTAGACCGGGAGATAACTAACTATGGCTACACCTTC CASSLLDREITNYGYTF
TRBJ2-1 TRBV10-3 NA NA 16 TGTGCCATCAGAGTCCTGGACGGGTCGGGAGTGAATGAGCAGTTCTTC CAIRVLDGSGVNEQFF
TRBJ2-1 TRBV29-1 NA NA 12 TGCAGCGTTGAAGGTCGGCCAGGGGGGATGTTCTTC CSVEGRPGGMFF
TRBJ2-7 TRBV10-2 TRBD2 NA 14 TGCGCCACACGAGCGGGGAAAACCTCCTACGAGCAGTACTTC CATRAGKTSYEQYF
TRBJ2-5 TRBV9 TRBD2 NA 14 TGTGCCAGCAGCGTAGCGGCGGGAGAAGAGACCCAGTACTTC CASSVAAGEETQYF
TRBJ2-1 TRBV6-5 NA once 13 TGTGCCAGCAGTTACTCGAGGGCATATGAGCAGTTCTTC CASSYSRAYEQFF
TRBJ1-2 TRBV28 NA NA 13 TGTGCCAGCAGTTTAAGCGGCCTCTATGGCTACACCTTC CASSLSGLYGYTF
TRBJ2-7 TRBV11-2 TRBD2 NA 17 TGTGCCAGCAGCTTATGGGGGGAGGGGCCCCTCTCCTACGAGCAGTACTTC CASSLWGEGPLSYEQYF
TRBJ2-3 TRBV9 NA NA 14 TGTGCCAGCAGCCCCCACCAAGTAGCATTGACGGAGTATTTT CASSPHQVALTEYF
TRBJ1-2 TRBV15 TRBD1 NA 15 TGTGCCACCAGCAGAGATCGGGACAGGCCCCATGGCTACACCTTC CATSRDRDRPHGYTF
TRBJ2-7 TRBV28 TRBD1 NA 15 TGTGCCAGCTTAACGCACCGGGACAGGGCTTACGAGCAGTACTTC CASLTHRDRAYEQYF
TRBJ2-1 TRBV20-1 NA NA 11 TGCAGTGCTGATTTAGCGGAGGAGCAGTTCTTC CSADLAEEQFF
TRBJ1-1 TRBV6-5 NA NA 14 TGTGCCAGCAGTTACTCGTCATTGAACACTGAAGCTTTCTTT CASSYSSLNTEAFF
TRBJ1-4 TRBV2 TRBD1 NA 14 TGTGCCAGCAGTGAAGGACAGGGTGAACGAAAACTGTTTTTT CASSEGQGERKLFF
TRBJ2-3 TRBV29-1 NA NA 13 TGCAGCGCCTCACGGGGTGGTACAGATACGCAGTATTTT CSASRGGTDTQYF
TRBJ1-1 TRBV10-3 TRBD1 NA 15 TGTGCCATCAGTGTAGCGACAGGGGGGGACACTGAAGCTTTCTTT CAISVATGGDTEAFF
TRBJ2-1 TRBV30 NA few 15 TGTGCCTGGAGTGTACTGAGGGCCCGGTCTAATGAGCAGTTCTTC CAWSVLRARSNEQFF
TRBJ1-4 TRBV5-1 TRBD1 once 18 TGCGCCAGCAGCGGATGGACAGGGAGGGCTTCAACTAATGAAAAACTGTTTTTT CASSGWTGRASTNEKLFF
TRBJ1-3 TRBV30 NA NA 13 TGTGCCTGGAGTGCGGGGATCGGAAACACCATATATTTT CAWSAGIGNTIYF
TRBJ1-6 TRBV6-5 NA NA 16 TGTGCCAGCAGTTACTCGCAAGCACAGGTTAATTCACCCCTCCACTTT CASSYSQAQVNSPLHF
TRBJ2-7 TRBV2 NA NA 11 TGTGCCACCATTAACAGGGACGAGCAGTACTTC CATINRDEQYF
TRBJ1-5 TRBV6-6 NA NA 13 TGTGCCAGCAGTTTAAGGAAGGGAGAGCCCCAGCATTTT CASSLRKGEPQHF
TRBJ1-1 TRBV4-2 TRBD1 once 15 TGTGCCAGCAGCCAACTGGGACAGGCGAACACTGAAGCTTTCTTT CASSQLGQANTEAFF
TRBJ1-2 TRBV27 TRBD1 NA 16 TGTGCCAGCAGTCCTTACACAGGGGGGTACTTCTATGGCTACACCTTC CASSPYTGGYFYGYTF
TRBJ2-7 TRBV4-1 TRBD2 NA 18 TGCGCCAGCAGCCACCTATTCCCTTTTGCGGGAGAATTAAACGAGCAGTACTTC CASSHLFPFAGELNEQYF
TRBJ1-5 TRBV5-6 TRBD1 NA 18 TGTGCCAGCAGCCCGAGGGGTTGGGACAGGGTTAGCAATCAGCCCCAGCATTTT CASSPRGWDRVSNQPQHF
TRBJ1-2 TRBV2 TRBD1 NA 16 TGTGCCAGCAGTTATCCGCAGACCGACAGGGGGAATGGCTACACCTTC CASSYPQTDRGNGYTF
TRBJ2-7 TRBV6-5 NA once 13 TGTGCCAGCAGGGCGACAGGAACGGTCGAGCAGTACTTC CASRATGTVEQYF
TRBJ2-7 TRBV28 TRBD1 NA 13 TGTGCCAGCAGGACAGGGGTAGGCTACGAGCAGTACTTC CASRTGVGYEQYF
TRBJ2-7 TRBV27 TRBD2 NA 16 TGTGCCAGCAGAAAATTACTGCTAGCGGGGGATGGAGAGCAGTACTTC CASRKLLLAGDGEQYF
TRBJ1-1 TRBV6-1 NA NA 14 TGTGCCAGCAGTCCACCGGACTGGAACACTGAAGCTTTCTTT CASSPPDWNTEAFF
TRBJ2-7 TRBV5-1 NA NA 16 TGCGCCAGCAGCTTGGCATCAGGGGCGATCCCTAGGGAGCAGTACTTC CASSLASGAIPREQYF
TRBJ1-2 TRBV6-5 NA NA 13 TGTGCCAGCACCCATCGGCAGCGCGATGGCTACACCTTC CASTHRQRDGYTF
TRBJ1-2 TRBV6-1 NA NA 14 TGTGCCATCCCGAATACAGGGTTGCACTATGGCTACACCTTC CAIPNTGLHYGYTF
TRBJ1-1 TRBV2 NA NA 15 TGTGCCAGCAGTGAGGGGGCGGGGGGCTTCACTGAAGCTTTCTTT CASSEGAGGFTEAFF
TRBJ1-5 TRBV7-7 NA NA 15 TGTGCCAGCAGCTTTTTTACGGACAGCGGCCAGCCCCAGCATTTT CASSFFTDSGQPQHF